One and the same sample provided the 10 T cell receptor beta chains below, sequenced in a study of spatial heterogeneity in lung cancer. Each CDR3 protein gets one entry after TCRdb re-called the 5' RACE reads with MiXCR. The sample holds 5,500 to 9,000 distinct CDR3 sequences; around 13% are singletons and the top ten take approximately 8.1%. Their antigen targets remain unknown. Time point: sample taken at primary tumor resection. Points from the study as a whole: How many expanded intratumoral alpha and beta TCRs were present tracked the tumor mutation count, which was a count of nonsynonymous mutations.

The starting material was lung tumor tissue, obtained at surgery. The receptors were gathered from a male donor with early-stage non-small cell lung cancer.

Details on this clonotype: The library was prepared for alpha chains; this beta chain is a stray read, so its frequency means little. The chain uses TRBV12-3 or TRBV12-4 and TRBJ1-5; D uncertain. The CDR3 totals 12 residues. V gave up 7 bases and J gave up 4 bases, with 8 bases separating them. The CDR3 protein is CASTFGNQPQHF. CDR3 DNA: TGTGCCAGCACGTTTGGTAATCAGCCCCAGCATTTT.

There are many counts of this clonotype. This beta chain turned up in a library designed for alpha chains; as an off-target read, its abundance says little. The chain has TRBV6-6 and TRBJ2-6; tentatively, D is TRBD2 (5 bases). With 8 bases removed from V and 0 bases from J, the gap between germline ends came to 14 bases. Looked up from germline, CDR1 is MNHNY and CDR2 is SVGAGI (reference sequence). This CDR3 comprises 16 residues. The CDR3 region has the DNA TGTGCCAGCGGATTAGTTGGAGGCTCTGGGGCCAACGTCCTGACTTTC. The encoded protein is CASGLVGGSGANVLTF.

This clonotype occurred many times. The library was designed around alpha chains, so this beta chain is a stray read whose abundance carries little weight. The chain employs TRBV5-1 and TRBJ1-4; D remains ambiguous. This CDR3 has 13 residues. Germline V gives CDR1 SGHRS, CDR2 YFSETQ. The V and J ends lost 0 bases and 4 bases respectively, with 4 bases between them. CDR3: CASSLAVNEKLFF. CDR3 in DNA: TGCGCCAGCAGCTTGGCGGTTAATGAAAAACTGTTTTTT. Full variable domain (missing parts from reference TRBV5-1 and TRBJ1-4): KAGVTQTPRYLIKTRGQQVTLSCSPISGHRSVSWYQQTPGQGLQFLFEYFSETQRNKGNFPGRFSGRQFSNSRSEMNVSTLELGDSALYLCASSLAVNEKLFFGSGTQLSVL.

This clonotype was recorded at least ten times. This beta chain represents an off-target read in a library built for alpha chains; its size is of limited meaning. The V and J genes are TRBV10-3 and TRBJ2-1, with D possibly being TRBD2 (5 bases). CDR1 ENHRY and CDR2 SYGVKD come from the germline V gene. The CDR3 spans 16 residues. With 0 bases removed from V and 0 bases from J, the gap between germline ends came to 9 bases. Written as DNA, the CDR3 is TGTGCCATCAGTGAGTCTCGGGGTAGCTCCTACAATGAGCAGTTCTTC. This translates into CAISESRGSSYNEQFF.

In this sample, this clonotype is medium-sized. At one end, the junction sequence differs from germline, possibly due to a read error. The library was built for alpha chains, so this beta chain is an off-target read and its size means little. The rearrangement uses TRBV7-3 and TRBJ1-5; D call uncertain. Germline CDR1 SGHTA, CDR2 FQGTGA. The length of the CDR3 is 13 residues. The CDR3 protein is CASSVTLNQPQHF. The CDR3 DNA reads as TGTGCCAGCAGCGTAACCTTAAATCAGCCCCAGCATTTT.

This clonotype is a singleton in its sample. Being off target in a library aimed at alpha chains, this beta chain has a size of little meaning. This chain connects TRBV28 to TRBJ1-1; no firm D call. CDR3 length: 13 amino acids. In germline, CDR1 is MDHEN, CDR2 SYDVKM. The ends were cut back, 3 bases at V and 4 bases at J, with 9 bases in the middle. The CDR3 region is CASSFSAGTEAFF. CDR3 DNA sequence: TGTGCCAGCAGTTTTTCGGCAGGCACTGAAGCTTTCTTT.

Judged by abundance, this clonotype is medium-sized. Since the library was made to target alpha chains, this beta chain is a stray read and its abundance is not meaningful. The chain uses TRBV28 and TRBJ2-2; D call uncertain. Germline V lookup: CDR1 MDHEN, CDR2 SYDVKM. Trimming cost V 6 bases and J 6 bases, with 17 bases left between them. The CDR3 totals 15 residues. CDR3 amino acids: CASRLPSAGAGELFF. The CDR3 nucleotides read TGTGCCAGCAGACTACCCTCCGCCGGCGCCGGGGAGCTGTTTTTT.

This clonotype was observed at least ten times. This beta chain came through as a stray read in a library set up for alpha chains, and its size says little. The chain uses TRBV5-1 and TRBJ2-1; 7 bases match TRBD2. The J segment lost 7 bases and the V segment lost 7 bases, leaving 14 bases of the junction unmatched. The CDR3 sequence is 15 residues long. CDR1 and CDR2 (germline): SGHRS, YFSETQ. CDR3 loop: CASGYGGAGRNEQFF. The CDR3 bases are TGCGCCAGCGGGTATGGGGGAGCCGGGAGGAATGAGCAGTTCTTC.

In this sample, this clonotype turned up many times. The library was designed around alpha chains, so this beta chain is a stray read whose abundance carries little weight. This chain connects TRBV23-1 to TRBJ2-2, with 11 bases that match TRBD1. TRBV23-1 is treated as an ORF (open reading frame) with a function not yet certain. The ends lost 1 base at V and 7 bases at J; junction bases unmatched: 8. This CDR3 is 17 amino acids long. CDR3 nucleotide sequence: TGCGCCAGCAGTCAATTCTCCGGACAGGGGGCAAACGGGGAGCTGTTTTTT. It translates to CASSQFSGQGANGELFF.

For this clonotype: Because the library targeted alpha chains, this beta chain is an off-target read whose size means little. This rearrangement joins TRBV5-6 to TRBJ1-2, with 10 bases identical to TRBD1. The length of the CDR3 is 16 residues. The germline V gene has CDR1 SGHDT and CDR2 YYEEEE. J gave up 3 bases and V 0 bases, and 5 bases lay outside the gene matches. The CDR3 is CASSLVGTGDDYGYTF. CDR3 nucleotide sequence: TGTGCCAGCAGCTTGGTTGGGACAGGGGACGACTATGGCTACACCTTC.